This T cell receptor beta chain was sequenced during a study of cytomegalovirus exposure and HLA in healthy donors (dated by TCRdb to the late 2010s). Context from the whole study: An earlier analysis of 587 of the donors reported over 250 Gb of sequence data and 117 million unique TCR beta sequences obtained from about 179 million T cells. Roughly 300 gigabases of sequencing data and 75 million to 85 million unique TCR sequences made up an early release that covered several hundred HLA-typed donors. Of the approximately 400 genotyped donors, approximately 82% fell in the genetic ancestry cluster associated with self-reported Caucasian donors. The aim of the study was to test whether cataloging public T cell receptors could identify signatures of past pathogen exposure. The study profiled the T cell repertoires of 550 to 700 subjects by immunosequencing and related them to cytomegalovirus serostatus. Along with the approximately 650-subject first cohort, a separate validation cohort of roughly 110 different subjects was used. High-throughput TCR immunosequencing, statistical association of individual TCRs with disease status, and machine learning were combined to predict cytomegalovirus infection status. In a later analysis, previously published TCR beta repertoires from about 670 donors were re-analyzed and high-resolution HLA genotyping was added so that TCR occurrence patterns could be studied. In the later analysis, no new phenotypic data were used to find candidate immune exposures; instead, reliance was placed on TCR beta sequences and their occurrence across donors. In an earlier analysis of several hundred of the donors, high-throughput TCR beta sequencing was used to judge whether each TCR beta V gene segment behaved as functional or pseudogenic. Alongside the repertoire data, information on donor age, sex, ethnicity and CMV serostatus was compiled. A later genetic analysis took genome-wide SNP genotypes for about three fifths of the 666 donors and used that subset as a discovery cohort. Every discovery cohort repertoire had been produced on one sequencing platform. HLA typing covered class I and class II loci at four-digit resolution. Typing coverage differed by locus: A, B, C, DRB1 and DQB1 were typed in about 620-640 donors, DQA1 in about 550, DPA1 in some 570, and DPB1 in about 450. Because of strong linkage in the cohort, roughly five DR-DQ haplotypes were treated as single units for association and clustering. Among around 400 genotyped donors of the cohort, an average of roughly 230,000 unique TCR beta nucleotide sequences was sequenced per donor, of which approximately 18% were non-productive. The research as a whole found: Across donors, most TCR sequences were observed very rarely, whereas some public TCRs were present in many individuals. According to a later analysis, TCR association rates differed among HLA loci, with DRB1 alleles showing the most associated TCRs and HLA-C alleles showing the fewest. In the study, 164 TCR beta chains were listed as associated with cytomegalovirus. A cluster of highly shared sequence variants was judged likely to represent a technical artifact of the sequencing pipeline. Because some donors lacked HLA typing at each locus, the association tests relied only on the typed subset. Fewer than 20 rarely observed V segments, including chromosome 9 orphons, were excluded from the earlier analysis of about 600 of the donors because counts were too low. According to a later genetic analysis, donors in an Asian-associated ancestry cluster had fewer N-insertions in productive TCRs than the approximately 690-donor mean. In an earlier analysis of 450 to 750 of the donors, most TCR beta V segments appeared in productive rearrangements about 90% or about 30% of the time, broadly matching IMGT annotations. The only immune exposure information available for the cohort was CMV serostatus. A further reported finding was that TCR beta sequences accurately predicted the HLA-A and HLA-B alleles for most subjects in the first cohort. Cytomegalovirus status was reported to be diagnosed by the classifier with high specificity and sensitivity in both the original and validation cohorts. Compared with equally common non-associated chains, HLA-associated TCR beta chains in a later analysis were more clonally expanded and had lower generation probabilities. The cohort was sequenced for TCR beta chains only, and without alpha or paired-chain data the features that could be detected were limited. In a later genetic analysis, a missense DCLRE1C variant was associated with V-gene and J-gene trimming of TCR beta chains, and the association was replicated in an independent cohort. Presence/absence analyses assumed roughly uniform sequencing depth across donors, an assumption that may not hold. It was suggested by the authors that the approach could potentially be generalized to other disease states and immunological phenotypes. In vitro tests confirmed that a few of the cytomegalovirus-associated TCR beta chains recognize cytomegalovirus antigens. According to a later analysis, parvovirus B19, influenza, CMV and Epstein-Barr virus appeared linked to several top co-occurrence clusters. When HLA alleles, especially DR and DQ, strongly co-occurred, TCR associations were difficult to assign to individual alleles. The 87-base-pair reads could not distinguish some IMGT-functional V segments, including TRBV6-2 and TRBV6-3, so those segments were excluded. Correlated functional status among segregating V segments might reflect linkage disequilibrium, but an unknown experimental factor could not be ruled out. At a false discovery rate of 0.05, a later analysis linked 16,951 TCR beta sequences to specific HLA alleles. In a later analysis, most CMV-associated TCR beta chains were found to appear HLA-restricted, with HLA associations seemingly driven largely by CMV exposure.

From its cysteine to its phenylalanine, the CDR3 spans 16 amino acids. Only the CDR3 region is kept as DNA, spanning 48 bases read in frame from base 1. V lost 0 bases and J lost 0 bases; the stretch between them is 11 bases long. Taken from the germline V gene, the CDR1 and CDR2 loops are MNHNS and SASEGT. Receptor amplification or capture employed the immunoSEQ multiplex PCR assay. For the multiplex PCR, a mixture combining 60 forward primers for TCR Vbeta segments and 13 reverse primers for TCR Jbeta segments was used. Amplification of the CDR3 region of rearranged TCR beta genes was performed with a multiplex PCR assay on genomic DNA. The Illumina HiSeq System was used to sequence the amplified TCR beta libraries as 87-base-pair reads. As for the original processing: Across the 670 or so repertoires, a later analysis counted approximately 83 million unique TCR beta chains, roughly 11 million of which were shared by at least two donors. To remove PCR and sequencing errors, raw reads were error-corrected and collapsed into unique sequences using a nearest-neighbor algorithm that merged closely related sequences. V, D and J gene segments were assigned by aligning CDR3 sequences to IMGT reference sequences. For a sequence to be retained, at least a six-nucleotide match to both a V gene segment and a J gene segment was required. Rearrangements were classified as productive when the CDR3 lacked stop codons and remained in frame with V and J, and all other rearrangements were classified as non-productive. CDR3 was defined according to IMGT convention as the region running from the second conserved V-encoded cysteine to the conserved J-encoded phenylalanine. Sequences without an unambiguous match to a single V gene segment were excluded from the earlier analysis of almost 600 of the donors. In an earlier analysis of several hundred of the donors, a V segment was called functional when productive rearrangements were above 56.7%, and segregating when the standard deviation between donors exceeded 5%. A statistical classification framework was built to diagnose cytomegalovirus status from the catalog of TCR beta chain sequences. A later analysis assigned V and J genes by comparing TCR nucleotide sequences with IMGT/GENE-DB human TR gene sequences. Using the TCRdist pipeline, a later analysis assigned CDR3 sequences along with most-parsimonious VDJ recombination scenarios. In a later analysis, every TCR beta chain was defined by the combination of its CDR3 amino acid sequence and its V-gene family, and reads without a unique V-gene family were dropped. A later analysis removed 592 highly shared, low-generation-probability nucleotide sequences to deal with suspected cross-contamination and a sequencing artifact. A later analysis calculated a clonal expansion index for each public chain from normalized within-repertoire ranks of inferred template counts. Generation probabilities in a later analysis came from a VDJ recombination model fitted to out-of-frame rearrangements, and those results were checked against IGoR. Hypergeometric tests were used in a later analysis to score TCR-TCR, TCR-HLA and TCR-CMV co-occurrence, with a repertoire-size bias correction applied to the TCR pairs. A later analysis estimated false discovery rates by permuting HLA or CMV assignments 20 times. In a later analysis, co-occurring TCRs were grouped using DBSCAN, and TCRdist sequence similarity was added for clustering within HLA-allele-positive subsets. Co-occurrence clustering excluded repertoires with fewer than 30,000 or more than 120,000 public chains, plus five with anomalous nucleotide sharing. The source is immuneACCESS, and TCRdb retained only in-frame sequences with V and J called. Part of the clones is not carried over; for the studies checked, unresolved V genes explain less than half of this, and the remainder is unexplained. V and J calls and clone size are copied from that table; D and trimming were computed from the DNA. The sample data list about 98,000 clones, and more than 60% of these were observed just once. The top ten clones comprise approximately 11% of the sample.

The cohort comprised some 700 healthy bone marrow donors. At the time of sampling, every cohort member was nominally healthy, though immune exposures that went unrecorded were likely present. The donor tested CMV seropositive, placing the donor among the 250 to 300 seropositive members of the cohort. Each donor provided a peripheral blood sample, and peripheral blood mononuclear cells were used for TCR beta sequencing. The Qiagen DNeasy Blood Extraction Kit was used to extract genomic DNA from the blood cell samples. As regards this clone: Its antigen is not yet known. No base quality values were provided; no much bigger clone lies one nucleotide off.

The source material was PBMCs. The rearranged segments are TRBV6-1 and TRBJ1-1; a tentative D call is TRBD1 (5 bases match). This TCR came from a man aged 18 to 30 in good health and CMV-seropositive. The CDR3 reads as follows: CASSEAGGRMNTEAFF. The sequence in DNA is TGTGCCAGCAGTGAAGCGGGGGGGAGGATGAACACTGAAGCTTTCTTT.